One and the same sample provided the 8 T cell receptor beta chains below, sequenced in a study of spatial heterogeneity in lung cancer. General observations from the study: The study found that expanded intratumoral alpha and beta TCR counts tracked tumor mutation counts.

No antigen has been identified for these receptors. MiXCR, applied by TCRdb to the 5' RACE reads, yields one record per CDR3 protein. Counted here are some 9,900 distinct CDR3 sequences, 10% to 15% occurring once; the ten biggest clones make up more than 9%. Time point meaning: sample taken at primary tumor resection. The sequencing here drew on lung tumor tissue, taken at surgery. The receptor set was obtained from a male donor with early-stage non-small cell lung cancer.

This clonotype was recorded at least ten times. The CDR3 DNA sequence: TGTGCCAGCAGCCAGTCGGGTACCTATAGCAATCAGCCCCAGCATTTT. It yields the protein CASSQSGTYSNQPQHF. The chain employs TRBV3-1 and TRBJ1-5; D gene uncertain. From germline, CDR1 is LGHDT and CDR2 YNNKEL (reference sequence). CDR3 length: 16 residues. V was trimmed by 3 bases and J by 0 bases, leaving 12 bases between them.

This clonotype is medium-sized within its sample. The chain uses TRBV3-1 and TRBJ2-1; D gene unclear. The germline V and J ends were trimmed by 0 bases and 5 bases, with 14 bases remaining between them. This CDR3 contains 16 residues. Germline values: CDR1 LGHDT, CDR2 YNNKEL (reference sequence). The CDR3 loop reads CASSQELGPGHNEQFF. CDR3 DNA sequence: TGTGCCAGCAGCCAAGAGTTGGGTCCTGGCCACAATGAGCAGTTCTTC.

This chain connects TRBV20-1 to TRBJ1-2; possible D gene TRBD1, 6 bases. The CDR3 runs 15 residues. Germline V gene lookup returns CDR1 DFQATT and CDR2 SNEGSKA (reference sequence). With 3 bases removed from V and 1 base from J, the gap between germline ends came to 15 bases. As DNA, the CDR3 is TGCAGTGCTAGGTGGAGCAGGGGCTATAACTATGGCTACACCTTC. As protein: CSARWSRGYNYGYTF.

This clonotype has a count of ten or more. This chain joins TRBV11-2 and TRBJ2-5, with a tentative D call TRBD2 (6 bases). Trimming stripped 5 bases from V and 4 bases from J, with 14 bases between. The CDR3 contains 14 residues. CDR1 SGHAT and CDR2 FQNNGV come from the germline V gene. CDR3 in amino acids: CASSETRGGETQYF. The CDR3, as DNA: TGTGCCAGCAGCGAGACGAGGGGAGGAGAGACCCAGTACTTC.

In its sample, this clonotype was seen many times. The rearrangement joins TRBV29-1 to TRBJ2-7; possible D gene TRBD1, 7 bases. Germline assignment: CDR1 SQVTM and CDR2 ANQGSEA. Trimming stripped 4 bases from V and 2 bases from J, with 15 bases between. The CDR3 contains 14 residues. CDR3 DNA: TGCAGCGTTGGGGCGGGACAGAGGCCCTACGAGCAGTACTTC. This gives the protein CSVGAGQRPYEQYF.

This clonotype was counted many times. The chain uses TRBV5-6 and TRBJ2-1; 10 positions agree with TRBD2. Per germline, CDR1 SGHDT and CDR2 YYEEEE. Unmatched junction bases numbered 4, after V lost 1 base and J lost 0 bases. The CDR3 contains 17 residues. CDR3 amino acids: CASSLMTSGRSYNEQFF. The CDR3 DNA reads TGTGCCAGCAGCTTGATGACTAGCGGGCGCTCCTACAATGAGCAGTTCTTC.

This clonotype was seen repeatedly, ten times or more. The chain combines TRBV14 with TRBJ2-3; TRBD1 aligns across 8 bases. The ends lost 10 bases at V and 2 bases at J; junction bases unmatched: 5. There are 13 residues in the CDR3. Germline values: CDR1 SGHDN, CDR2 FVKESK. Written as DNA, the CDR3 is TGTGCCACCGGGGACAGGTTCACAGATACGCAGTATTTT. It encodes CATGDRFTDTQYF. Full variable domain (outside the CDR3, taken from reference TRBV14 and TRBJ2-3): EAGVTQFPSHSVIEKGQTVTLRCDPISGHDNLYWYRRVMGKEIKFLLHFVKESKQDESGMPNNRFLAERTGGTYSTLKVQPAELEDSGVYFCATGDRFTDTQYFGPGTRLTVL.

This clonotype qualifies as medium-sized. This chain links TRBV12-3 or TRBV12-4 with TRBJ1-2; D may be TRBD1 (5 bases). This CDR3 is built from 15 residues. Trimming cost V 6 bases and J 5 bases, with 19 bases left between them. The CDR3 protein is CASSPSRQGLYGYTF. DNA for the CDR3: TGTGCCAGCAGCCCCTCCCGCCAGGGTTTATATGGCTACACCTTC.